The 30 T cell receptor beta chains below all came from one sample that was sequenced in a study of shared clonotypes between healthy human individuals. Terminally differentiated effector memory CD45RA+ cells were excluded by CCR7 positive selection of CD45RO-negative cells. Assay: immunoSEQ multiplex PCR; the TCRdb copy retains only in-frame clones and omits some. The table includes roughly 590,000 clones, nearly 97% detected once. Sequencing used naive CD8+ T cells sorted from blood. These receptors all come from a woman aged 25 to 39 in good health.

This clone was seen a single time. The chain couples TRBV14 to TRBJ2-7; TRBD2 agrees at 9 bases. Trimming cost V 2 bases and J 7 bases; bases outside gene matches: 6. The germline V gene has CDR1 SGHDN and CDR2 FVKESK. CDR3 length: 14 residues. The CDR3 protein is CASSQLAGAPEQYF. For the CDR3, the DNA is TGTGCCAGCAGCCAATTAGCGGGAGCTCCGGAGCAGTACTTC.

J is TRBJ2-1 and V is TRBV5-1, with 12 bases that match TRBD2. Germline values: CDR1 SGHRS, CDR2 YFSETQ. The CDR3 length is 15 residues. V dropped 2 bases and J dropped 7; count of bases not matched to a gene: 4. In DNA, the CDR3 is TGCGCCAGCAGCTTCCGACTAGCGGGAGAAAATGAGCAGTTCTTC. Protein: CASSFRLAGENEQFF.

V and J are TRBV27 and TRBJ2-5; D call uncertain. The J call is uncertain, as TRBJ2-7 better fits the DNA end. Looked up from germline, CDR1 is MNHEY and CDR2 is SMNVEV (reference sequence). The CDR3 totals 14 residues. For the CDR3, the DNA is TGTGCCAGCAGTTTAGGCGATGTCTCCTACGAGCAGTACTTC. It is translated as CASSLGDVSYEQYF.

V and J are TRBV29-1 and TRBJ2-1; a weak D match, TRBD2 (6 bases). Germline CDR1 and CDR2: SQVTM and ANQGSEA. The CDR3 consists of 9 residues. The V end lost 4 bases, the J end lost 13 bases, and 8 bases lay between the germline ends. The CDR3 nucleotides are TGCAGCGTTGGCGGGGTTCAGTTCTTC. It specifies CSVGGVQFF.

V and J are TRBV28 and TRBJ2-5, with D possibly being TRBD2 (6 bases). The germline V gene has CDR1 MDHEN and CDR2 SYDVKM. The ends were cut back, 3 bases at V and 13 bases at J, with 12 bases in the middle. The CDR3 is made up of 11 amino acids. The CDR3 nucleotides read TGTGCCAGCAGTTTGTCTAGCGAAAGGTACTTC. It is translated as CASSLSSERYF.

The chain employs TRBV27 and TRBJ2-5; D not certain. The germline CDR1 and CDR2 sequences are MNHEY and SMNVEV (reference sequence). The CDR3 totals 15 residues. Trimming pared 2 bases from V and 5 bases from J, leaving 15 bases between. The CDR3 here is CASSLADWDRETQYF. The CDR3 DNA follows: TGTGCCAGCAGTTTAGCCGACTGGGATAGGGAGACCCAGTACTTC.

The CDR3 loop reads CASSLRLAGYNEQFF. The CDR3 DNA reads TGCGCCAGCAGCTTGAGGCTAGCGGGATACAATGAGCAGTTCTTC. The chain employs TRBV5-1 and TRBJ2-1, with 9 bases that match TRBD2. Trimming cost V 1 base and J 4 bases; bases outside gene matches: 3. CDR1 SGHRS and CDR2 YFSETQ come from the germline V gene. The CDR3 has 15 amino acids.

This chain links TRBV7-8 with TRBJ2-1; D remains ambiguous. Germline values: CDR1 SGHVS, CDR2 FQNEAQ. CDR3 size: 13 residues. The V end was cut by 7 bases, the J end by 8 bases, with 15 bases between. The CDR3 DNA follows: TGTGCCAGCATATTACCGCCTGGTGATGAGCAGTTCTTC. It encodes CASILPPGDEQFF.

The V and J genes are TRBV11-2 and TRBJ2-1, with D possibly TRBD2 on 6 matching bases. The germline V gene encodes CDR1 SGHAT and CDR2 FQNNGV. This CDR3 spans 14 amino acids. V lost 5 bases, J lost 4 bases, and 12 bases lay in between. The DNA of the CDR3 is TGTGCCAGCAGCATCGGGACTCAGTACAATGAGCAGTTCTTC. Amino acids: CASSIGTQYNEQFF.

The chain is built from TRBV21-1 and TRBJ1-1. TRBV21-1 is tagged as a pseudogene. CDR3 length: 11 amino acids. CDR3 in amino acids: CASSNSPEAFF. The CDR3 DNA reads TGTGCCAGCAGCAATAGTCCTGAAGCTTTCTTT.

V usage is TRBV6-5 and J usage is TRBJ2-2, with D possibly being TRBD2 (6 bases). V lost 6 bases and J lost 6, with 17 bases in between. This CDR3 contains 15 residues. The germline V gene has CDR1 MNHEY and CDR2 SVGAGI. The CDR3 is CASSYVGSGAGELFF. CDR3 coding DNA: TGTGCCAGCAGCTACGTGGGGTCGGGAGCCGGGGAGCTGTTTTTT.

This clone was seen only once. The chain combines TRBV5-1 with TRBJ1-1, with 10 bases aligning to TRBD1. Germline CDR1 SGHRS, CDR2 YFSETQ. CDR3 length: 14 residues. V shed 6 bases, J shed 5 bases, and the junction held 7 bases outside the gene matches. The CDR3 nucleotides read TGCGCCAGCACTAGGACAGGGGGAAGAACTGAAGCTTTCTTT. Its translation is CASTRTGGRTEAFF.

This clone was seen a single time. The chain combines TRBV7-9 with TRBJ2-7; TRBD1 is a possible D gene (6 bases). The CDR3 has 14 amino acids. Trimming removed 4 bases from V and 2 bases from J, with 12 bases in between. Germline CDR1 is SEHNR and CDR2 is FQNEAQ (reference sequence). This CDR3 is CASSSRTDPYEQYF. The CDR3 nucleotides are TGTGCCAGCAGCTCCCGGACAGATCCCTACGAGCAGTACTTC. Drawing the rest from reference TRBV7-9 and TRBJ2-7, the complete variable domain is DTGVSQNPRHKITKRGQNVTFRCDPISEHNRLYWYRQTLGQGPEFLTYFQNEAQLEKSRLLSDRFSAERPKGSFSTLEIQRTEQGDSAMYLCASSSRTDPYEQYFGPGTRLTVT.

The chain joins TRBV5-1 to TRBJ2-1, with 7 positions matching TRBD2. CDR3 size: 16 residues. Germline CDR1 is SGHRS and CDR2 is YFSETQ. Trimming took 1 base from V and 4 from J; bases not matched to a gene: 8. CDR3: CASSLTSEELYNEQFF. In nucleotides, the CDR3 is TGCGCCAGCAGCTTGACTAGCGAGGAATTATACAATGAGCAGTTCTTC.

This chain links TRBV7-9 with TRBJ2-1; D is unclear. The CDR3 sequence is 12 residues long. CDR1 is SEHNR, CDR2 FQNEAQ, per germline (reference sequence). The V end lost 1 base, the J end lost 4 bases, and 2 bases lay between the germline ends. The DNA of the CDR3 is TGTGCCAGCAGCTTAGTGTACAATGAGCAGTTCTTC. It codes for CASSLVYNEQFF.

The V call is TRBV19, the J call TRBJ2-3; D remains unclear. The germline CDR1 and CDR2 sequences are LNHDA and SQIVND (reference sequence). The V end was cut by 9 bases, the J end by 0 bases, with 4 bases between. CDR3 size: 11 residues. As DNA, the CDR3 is TGTGCCAGCCCCAGCACAGATACGCAGTATTTT. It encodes CASPSTDTQYF.

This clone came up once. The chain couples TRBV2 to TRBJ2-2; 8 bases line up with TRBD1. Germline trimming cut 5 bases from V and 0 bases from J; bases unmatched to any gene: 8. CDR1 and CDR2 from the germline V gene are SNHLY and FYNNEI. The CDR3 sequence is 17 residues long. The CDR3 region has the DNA TGTGCCAGCAGTCCGGGACAGGTCTCGCCGAACACCGGGGAGCTGTTTTTT. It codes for CASSPGQVSPNTGELFF.

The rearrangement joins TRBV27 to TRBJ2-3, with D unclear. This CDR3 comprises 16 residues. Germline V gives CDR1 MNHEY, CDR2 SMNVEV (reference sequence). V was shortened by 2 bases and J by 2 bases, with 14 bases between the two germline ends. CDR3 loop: CASSLILPGLTDTQYF. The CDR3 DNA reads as TGTGCCAGCAGTTTAATCCTTCCGGGCCTCACAGATACGCAGTATTTT.

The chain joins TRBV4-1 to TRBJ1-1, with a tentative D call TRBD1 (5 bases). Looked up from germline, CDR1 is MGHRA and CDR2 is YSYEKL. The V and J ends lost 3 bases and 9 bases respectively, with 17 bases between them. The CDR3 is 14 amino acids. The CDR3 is CASSQRKGLNQAFF. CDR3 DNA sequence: TGCGCCAGCAGCCAGAGGAAGGGGCTGAACCAAGCTTTCTTT.

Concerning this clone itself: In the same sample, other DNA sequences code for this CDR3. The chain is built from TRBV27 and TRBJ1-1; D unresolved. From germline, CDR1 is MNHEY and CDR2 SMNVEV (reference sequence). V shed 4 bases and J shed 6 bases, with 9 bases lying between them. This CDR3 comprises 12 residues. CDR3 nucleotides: TGTGCCAGCAGTTCCGGTGGGGCTGAAGCTTTCTTT. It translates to CASSSGGAEAFF.

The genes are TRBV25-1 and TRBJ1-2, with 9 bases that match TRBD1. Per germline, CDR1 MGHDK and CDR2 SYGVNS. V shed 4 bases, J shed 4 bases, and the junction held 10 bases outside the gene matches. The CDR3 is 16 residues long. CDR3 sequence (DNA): TGTGCCAGCAGTGGGACCGGGACAGGGTGGTCCTATGGCTACACCTTC. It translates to CASSGTGTGWSYGYTF.

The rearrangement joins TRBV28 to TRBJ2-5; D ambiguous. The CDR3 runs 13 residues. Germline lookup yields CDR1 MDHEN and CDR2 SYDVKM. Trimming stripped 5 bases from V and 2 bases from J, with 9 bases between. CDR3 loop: CASSVVGQETQYF. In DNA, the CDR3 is TGTGCCAGCAGTGTCGTGGGGCAAGAGACCCAGTACTTC.

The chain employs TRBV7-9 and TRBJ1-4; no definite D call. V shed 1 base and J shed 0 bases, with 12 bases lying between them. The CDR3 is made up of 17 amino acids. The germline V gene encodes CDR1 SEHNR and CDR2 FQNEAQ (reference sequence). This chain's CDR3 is CASSLDPGLATNEKLFF. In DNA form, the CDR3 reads TGTGCCAGCAGCTTAGACCCCGGCCTCGCAACTAATGAAAAACTGTTTTTT.

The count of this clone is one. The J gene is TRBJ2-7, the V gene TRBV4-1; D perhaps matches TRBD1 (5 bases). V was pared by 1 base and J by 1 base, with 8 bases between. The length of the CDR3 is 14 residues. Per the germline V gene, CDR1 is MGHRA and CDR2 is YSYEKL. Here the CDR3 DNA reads TGCGCCAGCAGCCAAGGCAGGGTTTCCTACGAGCAGTACTTC. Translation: CASSQGRVSYEQYF.

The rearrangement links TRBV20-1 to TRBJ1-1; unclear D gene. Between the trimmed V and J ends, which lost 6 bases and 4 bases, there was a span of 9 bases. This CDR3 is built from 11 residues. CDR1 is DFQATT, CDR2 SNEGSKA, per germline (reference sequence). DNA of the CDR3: TGCAGTGCCTCCCGTTTCACTGAAGCTTTCTTT. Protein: CSASRFTEAFF.

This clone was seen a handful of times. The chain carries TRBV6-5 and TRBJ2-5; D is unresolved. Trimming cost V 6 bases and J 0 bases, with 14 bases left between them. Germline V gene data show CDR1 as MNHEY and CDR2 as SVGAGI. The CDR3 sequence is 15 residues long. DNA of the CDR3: TGTGCCAGCAGGCTTAATACCTGGTACCAAGAGACCCAGTACTTC. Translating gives CASRLNTWYQETQYF.

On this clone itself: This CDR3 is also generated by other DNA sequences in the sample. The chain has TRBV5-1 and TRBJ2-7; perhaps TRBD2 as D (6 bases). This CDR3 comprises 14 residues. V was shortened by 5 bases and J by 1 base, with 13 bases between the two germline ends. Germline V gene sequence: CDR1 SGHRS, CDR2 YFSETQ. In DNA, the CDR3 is TGCGCCAGCAGTCTTGGGACTTCATCCTACGAGCAGTACTTC. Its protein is CASSLGTSSYEQYF.

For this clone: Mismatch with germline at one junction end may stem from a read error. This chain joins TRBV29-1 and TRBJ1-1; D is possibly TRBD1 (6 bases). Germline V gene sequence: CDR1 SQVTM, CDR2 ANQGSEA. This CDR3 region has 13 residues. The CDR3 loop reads CSIDGGRDTEAFF. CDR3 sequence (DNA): TGCAGCATTGACGGGGGGCGGGACACTGAAGCTTTCTTT.

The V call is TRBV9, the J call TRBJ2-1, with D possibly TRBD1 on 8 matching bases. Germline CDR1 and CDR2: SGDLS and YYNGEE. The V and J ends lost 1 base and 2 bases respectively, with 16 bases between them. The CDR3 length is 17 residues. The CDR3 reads CASSVRAGTGAYNEQFF. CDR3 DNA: TGTGCCAGCAGCGTACGAGCGGGGACAGGTGCCTACAATGAGCAGTTCTTC.

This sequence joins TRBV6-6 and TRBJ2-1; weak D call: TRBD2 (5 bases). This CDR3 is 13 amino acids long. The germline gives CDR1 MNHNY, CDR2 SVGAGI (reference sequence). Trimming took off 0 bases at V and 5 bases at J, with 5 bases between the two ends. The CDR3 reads CASSYSTNNEQFF. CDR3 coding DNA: TGTGCCAGCAGTTACTCGACTAACAATGAGCAGTTCTTC.